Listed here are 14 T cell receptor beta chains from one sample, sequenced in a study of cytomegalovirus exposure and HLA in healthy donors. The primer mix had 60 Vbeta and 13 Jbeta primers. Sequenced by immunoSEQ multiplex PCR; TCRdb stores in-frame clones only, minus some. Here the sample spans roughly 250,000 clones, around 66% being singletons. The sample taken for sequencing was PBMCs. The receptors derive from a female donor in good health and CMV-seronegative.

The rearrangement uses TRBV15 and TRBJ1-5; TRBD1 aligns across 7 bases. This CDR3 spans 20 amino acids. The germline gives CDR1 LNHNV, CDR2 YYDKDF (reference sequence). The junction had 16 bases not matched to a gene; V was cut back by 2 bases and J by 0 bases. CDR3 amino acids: CATSRKTGSGTALSNQPQHF. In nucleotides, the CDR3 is TGTGCCACCAGCAGAAAAACCGGATCCGGGACAGCGCTTAGCAATCAGCCCCAGCATTTT.

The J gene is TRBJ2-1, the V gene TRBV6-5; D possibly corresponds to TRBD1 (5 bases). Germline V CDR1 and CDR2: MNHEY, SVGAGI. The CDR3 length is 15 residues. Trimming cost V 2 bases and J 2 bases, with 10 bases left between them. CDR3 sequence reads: CASSYVQEPYNEQFF. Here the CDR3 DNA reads TGTGCCAGCAGTTACGTACAGGAGCCCTACAATGAGCAGTTCTTC.

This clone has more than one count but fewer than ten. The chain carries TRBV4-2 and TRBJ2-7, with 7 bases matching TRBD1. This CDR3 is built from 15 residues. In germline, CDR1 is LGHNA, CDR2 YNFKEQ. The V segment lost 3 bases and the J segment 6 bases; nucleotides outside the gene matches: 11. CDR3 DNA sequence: TGTGCCAGCAGCCATGAAGGACAGGCCTTGGGCGAGCAGTACTTC. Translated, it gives CASSHEGQALGEQYF.

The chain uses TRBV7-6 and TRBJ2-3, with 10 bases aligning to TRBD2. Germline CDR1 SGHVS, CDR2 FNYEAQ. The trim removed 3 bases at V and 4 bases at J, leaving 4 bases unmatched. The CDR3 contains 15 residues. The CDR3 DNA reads TGTGCCAGCAGCTTTCTAGCGGGAGAGGCAGATACGCAGTATTTT. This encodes CASSFLAGEADTQYF.

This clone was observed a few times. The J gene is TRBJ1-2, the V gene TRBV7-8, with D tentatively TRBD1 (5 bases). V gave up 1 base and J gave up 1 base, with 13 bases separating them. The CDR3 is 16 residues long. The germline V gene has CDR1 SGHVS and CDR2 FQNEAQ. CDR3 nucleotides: TGTGCCAGCAGCTTAGGGGGGGGACGGAGTAACTATGGCTACACCTTC. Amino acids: CASSLGGGRSNYGYTF. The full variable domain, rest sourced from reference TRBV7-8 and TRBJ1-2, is GAGVSQSPRYKVAKRGQDVALRCDPISGHVSLFWYQQALGQGPEFLTYFQNEAQLDKSGLPSDRFFAERPEGSVSTLKIQRTQQEDSAVYLCASSLGGGRSNYGYTFGSGTRLTVV.

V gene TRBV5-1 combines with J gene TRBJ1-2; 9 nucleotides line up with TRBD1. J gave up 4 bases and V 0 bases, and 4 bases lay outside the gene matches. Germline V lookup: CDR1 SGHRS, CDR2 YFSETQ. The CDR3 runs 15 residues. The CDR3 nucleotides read TGCGCCAGCAGCTTGGGGACAGGGGTTATCTATGGCTACACCTTC. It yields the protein CASSLGTGVIYGYTF.

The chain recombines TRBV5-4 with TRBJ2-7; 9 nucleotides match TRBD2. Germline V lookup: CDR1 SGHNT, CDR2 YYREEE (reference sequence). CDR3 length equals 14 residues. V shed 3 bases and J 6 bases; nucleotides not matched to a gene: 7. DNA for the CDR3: TGTGCCAGCAGCTCATTTAGCGGGAGCGGCGAGCAGTACTTC. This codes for CASSSFSGSGEQYF.

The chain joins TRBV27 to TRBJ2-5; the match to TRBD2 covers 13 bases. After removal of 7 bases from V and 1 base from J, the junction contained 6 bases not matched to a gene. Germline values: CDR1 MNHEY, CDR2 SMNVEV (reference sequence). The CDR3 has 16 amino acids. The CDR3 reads CASKTSGRSRQETQYF. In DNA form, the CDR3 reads TGTGCCAGCAAGACTAGCGGGAGGTCCCGCCAAGAGACCCAGTACTTC.

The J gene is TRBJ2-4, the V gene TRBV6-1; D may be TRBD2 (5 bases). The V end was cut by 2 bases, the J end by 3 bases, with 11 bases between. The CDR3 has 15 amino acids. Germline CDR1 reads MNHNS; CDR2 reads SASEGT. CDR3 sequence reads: CASSEQAGGKNIQYF. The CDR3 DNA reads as TGTGCCAGCAGTGAACAAGCAGGAGGCAAAAACATTCAGTACTTC.

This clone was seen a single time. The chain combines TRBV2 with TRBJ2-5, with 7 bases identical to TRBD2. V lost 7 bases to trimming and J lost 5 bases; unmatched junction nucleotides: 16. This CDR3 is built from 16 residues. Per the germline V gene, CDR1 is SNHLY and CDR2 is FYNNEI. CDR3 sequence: CASIAGVGLFTETQYF. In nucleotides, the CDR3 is TGTGCCAGCATTGCGGGAGTGGGTCTTTTTACGGAGACCCAGTACTTC.

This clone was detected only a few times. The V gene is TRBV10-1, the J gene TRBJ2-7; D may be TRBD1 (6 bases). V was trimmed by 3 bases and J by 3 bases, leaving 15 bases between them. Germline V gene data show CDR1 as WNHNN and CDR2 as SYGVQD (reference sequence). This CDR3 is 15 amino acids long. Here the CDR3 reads CASSEYLGRGYEQYF. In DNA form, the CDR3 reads TGCGCCAGCAGTGAATATTTGGGCAGGGGCTACGAGCAGTACTTC.

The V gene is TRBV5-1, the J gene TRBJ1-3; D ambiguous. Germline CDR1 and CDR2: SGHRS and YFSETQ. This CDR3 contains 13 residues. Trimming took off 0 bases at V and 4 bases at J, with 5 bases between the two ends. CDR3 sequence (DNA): TGCGCCAGCAGCTTGGGGCCCGGAAACACCATATATTTT. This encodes CASSLGPGNTIYF.

CDR3 residues: CASRGDRGPNSPLHF. The DNA of the CDR3 is TGTGCCAGCAGAGGGGACAGGGGGCCCAATTCACCCCTCCACTTT. The chain employs TRBV25-1 and TRBJ1-6, with 12 positions matching TRBD1. The ends lost 6 bases at V and 7 bases at J; junction bases unmatched: 4. CDR3 length: 15 residues. Germline CDR1 MGHDK, CDR2 SYGVNS.

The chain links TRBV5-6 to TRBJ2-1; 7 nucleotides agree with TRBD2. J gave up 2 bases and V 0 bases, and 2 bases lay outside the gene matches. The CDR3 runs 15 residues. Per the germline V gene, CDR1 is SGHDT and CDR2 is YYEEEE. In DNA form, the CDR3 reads TGTGCCAGCAGCTTGGCGGGGGGAGCCTACAATGAGCAGTTCTTC. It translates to CASSLAGGAYNEQFF.